This is a list of T cell receptor beta chains from one sample in a study of T-cell reconstitution after alpha-beta-depleted transplantation in children. TCRdb processed the PCR reads anew with MiXCR; each CDR3 protein has one entry. Of hundreds of thousands of distinct CDR3 sequences in the sample, roughly 9.5% were seen once. The sequencing used PBMCs from the stem cell graft donor, collected from the stem cell graft. These receptors came from a human donor who donated a stem cell graft to a child with SCID. The CDR3 runs from the conserved cysteine through the conserved F or W. D genes are given only for firm matches. The size entry is marked missing in some rows and otherwise reads once, few, many or a size class.

D gene	J gene	clone size	V gene	CDR3 protein	CDR3 DNA
.	TRBJ2-3	.	TRBV20-1	CSARNSGSTDTQYF	TGCAGTGCTAGAAACAGCGGTAGCACAGATACGCAGTATTTT
.	TRBJ1-4	.	TRBV6-5	CASRSALGLATNEKLFF	TGTGCCAGCAGGTCCGCCTTGGGGTTGGCAACTAATGAAAAACTGTTTTTT
.	TRBJ1-1	few	TRBV29-1	CSPWGDGEAFF	TGCAGCCCTTGGGGGGACGGTGAAGCTTTCTTT
.	TRBJ1-6	many	TRBV12-3/TRBV12-4	CASSLGDGRGSSPLHF	TGTGCCAGCAGTTTAGGGGACGGCAGGGGTAGTTCACCCCTCCACTTT
.	TRBJ2-1	.	TRBV5-6	CASSQANEQFF	TGTGCCAGCAGCCAGGCCAATGAGCAGTTCTTC
.	TRBJ2-1	many	TRBV2	CASSEFDSAYGEQFF	TGTGCCAGCAGTGAATTCGACTCGGCATACGGTGAGCAGTTCTTC
.	TRBJ1-1	.	TRBV7-9	CASSGVSSLNTEAFF	TGTGCCAGCAGCGGGGTGAGCAGCCTGAACACTGAAGCTTTCTTT
.	TRBJ1-6	.	TRBV12-3/TRBV12-4	CASSHWVGTESSPLHF	TGTGCCAGCAGTCATTGGGTTGGGACGGAGAGTTCACCCCTCCACTTT
.	TRBJ1-1	many	TRBV5-1	CASSLRDERAFF	TGCGCCAGCAGCTTGAGGGACGAGAGAGCTTTCTTT
.	TRBJ1-1	.	TRBV12-3/TRBV12-4	CASSLRLEAFF	TGTGCCAGCAGTTTGCGACTTGAAGCTTTCTTT
.	TRBJ2-7	few	TRBV7-6	CASSSGSTVPYEQYF	TGTGCCAGCAGCTCCGGTAGCACAGTACCCTACGAGCAGTACTTC
TRBD1	TRBJ2-7	many	TRBV6-1	CASSETGRGEQYF	TGTGCCAGCAGTGAGACAGGGAGAGGCGAGCAGTACTTC
.	TRBJ1-5	many	TRBV27	CASSWSSPSQHF	TGTGCCAGCAGTTGGAGCAGCCCATCCCAGCATTTT
TRBD1	TRBJ2-7	.	TRBV29-1	CSAVSGQGVYEQYF	TGCAGCGCCGTCTCAGGACAGGGCGTATACGAGCAGTACTTC
.	TRBJ1-1	many	TRBV12-5	CASGSHLGGPSFF	TGTGCTAGTGGTTCCCACTTGGGGGGACCGAGCTTCTTT
TRBD1	TRBJ2-1	many	TRBV20-1	CSARGSGGANFNEQFF	TGCAGTGCTAGAGGGTCAGGGGGCGCGAATTTCAATGAGCAGTTCTTC
.	TRBJ1-6	few	TRBV10-3	CAIRRDDSPLHF	TGTGCCATCAGACGGGACGATTCACCCCTCCACTTT
.	TRBJ2-7	.	TRBV5-8	CASSLVVGSEVGYEQYF	TGTGCCAGCAGCTTAGTAGTAGGGTCGGAGGTTGGTTACGAGCAGTACTTC
.	TRBJ2-7	.	TRBV7-8	CASSLEEGGSEQYF	TGTGCCAGCAGCTTAGAGGAGGGGGGATCCGAGCAGTACTTC
.	TRBJ2-5	few	TRBV5-1	CASSGAVQETQYF	TGCGCCAGCAGCGGCGCGGTTCAAGAGACCCAGTACTTC
TRBD2	TRBJ2-3	many	TRBV7-7	CASSSGTSAADTQYF	TGTGCCAGCAGCTCCGGGACTAGCGCTGCAGATACGCAGTATTTT
.	TRBJ2-1	few	TRBV12-3/TRBV12-4	CASSYRGGFNEQFF	TGTGCCAGCTCCTACAGGGGAGGGTTCAATGAGCAGTTCTTC